This is a list of T cell receptor beta chains from one sample in a study of cytomegalovirus exposure and HLA in healthy donors. Produced via immunoSEQ multiplex PCR; TCRdb's table is partial and in-frame only. The data contain 95,000 to 150,000 clones, around four fifths of them singletons. Material: PBMCs. These receptors were taken from a man aged 18 to 29 in good health and CMV-seropositive. CDR3s include the opening cysteine and the closing phenylalanine or tryptophan. A D gene is named only where the DNA matches it firmly. The size of a clone is reported for some rows only, either as once, few or many, or as a class for expanded clones.

D,J,V,size,DNA,CDR3
TRBD1,TRBJ1-1,TRBV7-9,few,TGTGCCAGCAGCTCTGTACAGGGGACTGAAGCTTTCTTT,CASSSVQGTEAFF
NA,TRBJ2-7,TRBV30,NA,TGTGCCTGGAGAGGGACACCATACGAGCAGTACTTC,CAWRGTPYEQYF
NA,TRBJ1-2,TRBV5-6,NA,TGTGCCAGCAGCTGGCAGGATAACTATGGCTACACCTTC,CASSWQDNYGYTF
NA,TRBJ2-7,TRBV6-6,NA,TGTGCCAGCAGTTACGAGGGATACAAGTTGGACGAGCAGTACTTC,CASSYEGYKLDEQYF
NA,TRBJ2-7,TRBV7-9,NA,TGTGCCAGCAGCTTAGGTAGCGGTACCTACGAGCAGTACTTC,CASSLGSGTYEQYF
TRBD1,TRBJ1-5,TRBV27,NA,TGTGCCAGCAGTCTCGGACAGGGAAGAGGTCAGCCCCAGCATTTT,CASSLGQGRGQPQHF
TRBD2,TRBJ2-5,TRBV5-1,once,TGCGCCAGCAGCTTGGTACCTAGCGGGGGGGCGGAGACCCAGTACTTC,CASSLVPSGGAETQYF
NA,TRBJ2-2,TRBV27,NA,TGTGCCAGCAGTCCAGGACAGAACACCGGGGAGCTGTTTTTT,CASSPGQNTGELFF
TRBD1,TRBJ2-6,TRBV28,NA,TGTGCCAGCAGTACGGGACAGTCTGGGGCCAACGTCCTGACTTTC,CASSTGQSGANVLTF
NA,TRBJ2-7,TRBV5-1,NA,TGCGCCAGCAGCTTCGGGGGGCAGTCCTACGAGCAGTACTTC,CASSFGGQSYEQYF
NA,TRBJ1-1,TRBV5-6,NA,TGTGCCAGCAGTACAGAAGCCCGTAGCACTGAAGCTTTCTTT,CASSTEARSTEAFF
TRBD1,TRBJ2-2,TRBV5-1,NA,TGCGCCAGCAGAGGGGGACAGGGAAACACCGGGGAGCTGTTTTTT,CASRGGQGNTGELFF
NA,TRBJ2-1,TRBV28,few,TGTGCCAGCGGACCAGGGGGGAATGAGCAGTTCTTC,CASGPGGNEQFF
TRBD1,TRBJ2-7,TRBV19,NA,TGTGCCAGTAGTAAAACCGGGACAGGGTTTTCCTACGAGCAGTACTTC,CASSKTGTGFSYEQYF
TRBD2,TRBJ2-5,TRBV27,NA,TGTGCTACTAGCGGGGGCCGCCAAGAGACCCAGTACTTC,CATSGGRQETQYF
TRBD1,TRBJ1-1,TRBV19,NA,TGTGCCAGTAGAGAAGAGACAGGGCGTACTGAAGCTTTCTTT,CASREETGRTEAFF
TRBD1,TRBJ2-7,TRBV6-5,NA,TGTGCCAGCAGTTTGGGACAGACTCTGATATACGAGCAGTACTTC,CASSLGQTLIYEQYF
TRBD1,TRBJ1-1,TRBV7-9,few,TGTGCCAGCAGTACAGGGGGCACTGAAGCTTTCTTT,CASSTGGTEAFF
NA,TRBJ2-4,TRBV11-3,NA,TGTGCCAGCAGCTTGGGCGGGCCCATAGCCAAAAACATTCAGTACTTC,CASSLGGPIAKNIQYF
NA,TRBJ1-1,TRBV30,NA,TGTGCCTGGAGTGTACTAGCGAACACTGAAGCTTTCTTT,CAWSVLANTEAFF
TRBD1,TRBJ2-7,TRBV11-2,NA,TGTGCCAGCAGCTTTGGGACAGGGAACTACGAGCAGTACTTC,CASSFGTGNYEQYF
NA,TRBJ2-7,TRBV30,NA,TGTGCCTGGAGTTTAGGGGACTACGAGCAGTACTTC,CAWSLGDYEQYF
TRBD2,TRBJ2-3,TRBV11-2,once,TGTGCCAGCAGCTCGGGACTAGCGGGTCAACGTAGCACAGATACGCAGTATTTT,CASSSGLAGQRSTDTQYF
NA,TRBJ1-6,TRBV5-1,NA,TGCGCCAGCAGCCTAACCTATCTGCCACCCCGGAATTCACCCCTCCACTTT,CASSLTYLPPRNSPLHF
NA,TRBJ2-2,TRBV6-6,NA,TGTGCCACCCGGGGGTCGCAGGGAGAAACCGGGGAGCTGTTTTTT,CATRGSQGETGELFF
NA,TRBJ2-1,TRBV9,NA,TGTGCCAGCAGCTTGCCGGAGAACAATGAGCAGTTCTTC,CASSLPENNEQFF
TRBD2,TRBJ2-7,TRBV13,NA,TGTGCCAGCAGGCTAGCGGGGGAAGGCGAGCAGTACTTC,CASRLAGEGEQYF
NA,TRBJ2-1,TRBV6-5,NA,TGTGCCAGCAGTTATTTGGTCGGGGGAAATGAGCAGTTCTTC,CASSYLVGGNEQFF
NA,TRBJ1-2,TRBV6-1,NA,TGTGCCAGCAGTGAAGTCGTCGGGGGACTCGGTGGCTACACCTTC,CASSEVVGGLGGYTF
TRBD1,TRBJ1-4,TRBV18,NA,TGTGCCAGCTCACAGAGGACAGGGGCGAATGAAAAACTGTTTTTT,CASSQRTGANEKLFF
TRBD1,TRBJ1-1,TRBV5-1,NA,TGCGCCAGCAGCTTGTTGGGACAGGTGAACACTGAAGCTTTCTTT,CASSLLGQVNTEAFF
NA,TRBJ2-7,TRBV13,NA,TGTGCCAGCAGCCTAATGTACGAGCAGTACTTC,CASSLMYEQYF
NA,TRBJ2-7,TRBV7-9,NA,TGTGCCAGCAGCCCACCGAGGGGGTACGAGCAGTACTTC,CASSPPRGYEQYF
NA,TRBJ1-1,TRBV5-1,few,TGCGCCAGCAGCTTGGCCCCAGGGTCCACTGAAGCTTTCTTT,CASSLAPGSTEAFF
TRBD1,TRBJ1-1,TRBV30,NA,TGTGCCTGGAGTGTACCCAGGACAGGGGGAAAGGCTTTCTTT,CAWSVPRTGGKAFF
TRBD2,TRBJ2-7,TRBV4-2,NA,TGTGCCAGCGGCTCGGGAGGGCCCTACGAGCAGTACTTC,CASGSGGPYEQYF
TRBD1,TRBJ2-5,TRBV28,once,TGTGCCAGCAGTTCTTGGACAGGTGGTGAGCAAGAGACCCAGTACTTC,CASSSWTGGEQETQYF
TRBD1,TRBJ2-1,TRBV18,NA,TGTGCCAGCTCACGAAAAACAGGGGGAGAGCAGTTCTTC,CASSRKTGGEQFF
NA,TRBJ2-7,TRBV6-1,NA,TGTGCCAGCAGTGACGGAGGGGGCATTTACGAGCAGTACTTC,CASSDGGGIYEQYF
NA,TRBJ1-3,TRBV6-5,NA,TGTGCCAGCAGTTCACAGGGATCCGGAAACACCATATATTTT,CASSSQGSGNTIYF
TRBD1,TRBJ2-7,TRBV11-2,NA,TGTGCCAGCAGCCCGGGGACAGGCGGAGGGCAGTACTTC,CASSPGTGGGQYF
NA,TRBJ2-7,TRBV5-1,NA,TGCGCCAGCACGTCCACAGGGAACTCCTACGAGCAGTACTTC,CASTSTGNSYEQYF
NA,TRBJ2-7,TRBV4-1,NA,TGCGCCAGCAGCAACATACCCCAGGGGTCGACCTACGAGCAGTACTTC,CASSNIPQGSTYEQYF
NA,TRBJ2-3,TRBV7-2,NA,TGTGCCAGCAGCTTCGGGACTCTCCGCACAGATACGCAGTATTTT,CASSFGTLRTDTQYF
NA,TRBJ2-7,TRBV5-4,NA,TGTGCCAGCAGCTCAGCCAGCGGCACCTCCTACGAGCAGTACTTC,CASSSASGTSYEQYF
NA,TRBJ2-3,TRBV29-1,NA,TGCAGCGTTGTCAGTATTCTTGGTGGCACAGATACGCAGTATTTT,CSVVSILGGTDTQYF
NA,TRBJ1-1,TRBV29-1,NA,TGCAGCGGTGGTGTTGTTACCAGAATGAACACTGAAGCTTTCTTT,CSGGVVTRMNTEAFF
NA,TRBJ1-2,TRBV2,NA,TGTGCCAGCGTCAGGGAAGGAGATGGCTACACCTTC,CASVREGDGYTF
TRBD1,TRBJ1-2,TRBV4-2,NA,TGTGCCAGCAGCCAAGATCCAGGGGGGAATAACTATGGCTACACCTTC,CASSQDPGGNNYGYTF